A single sample is the source of the 23 T cell receptor beta chains below, sequenced in a study of blood T cell repertoires in COVID-19. Assay: immunoSEQ multiplex PCR; the TCRdb copy retains only in-frame clones and omits some. The data show approximately 220,000 clones, about 88% seen once. The specimen was peripheral blood. The receptors were gathered from a man in his 60s with acute or convalescent COVID-19.

This chain uses TRBV7-9 with TRBJ2-7; 9 bases map to TRBD1. The ends lost 5 bases at V and 7 bases at J; junction bases unmatched: 9. The CDR3 contains 14 residues. Germline-derived CDR1 and CDR2 are SEHNR and FQNEAQ (reference sequence). The CDR3 coding sequence is TGTGCCAGCAGCCAGGACAGGGGATCTAGGGAGCAGTACTTC. Its translation: CASSQDRGSREQYF.

The chain has TRBV18 and TRBJ1-5, with D perhaps matching TRBD1 (5 bases). Trimming removed 3 bases at V and 4 bases at J, with 10 bases between. The CDR3 has 14 residues. Germline values: CDR1 KGHSH, CDR2 LQKENI. The CDR3 region is CASSPTAGNQPQHF. The CDR3 DNA sequence: TGTGCCAGCTCACCTACGGCAGGGAATCAGCCCCAGCATTTT.

The chain recombines TRBV19 with TRBJ1-1; 7 nucleotides match TRBD1. With 5 bases clipped from V and 4 bases from J, the junction kept 13 bases outside the gene matches. In germline, CDR1 is LNHDA, CDR2 SQIVND (reference sequence). This CDR3 region has 16 residues. As DNA, the CDR3 is TGTGCCAGTAGTCTCCGACAGGGCGGAGCTGTCACTGAAGCTTTCTTT. Protein product: CASSLRQGGAVTEAFF.

This rearrangement joins TRBV10-1 to TRBJ2-3; a weak D match, TRBD1 (6 bases). Germline CDR1 is WNHNN and CDR2 is SYGVQD (reference sequence). Trimming cost V 2 bases and J 8 bases, with 11 bases left between them. The CDR3 is 13 amino acids. CDR3 DNA sequence: TGCGCCAGCAGTGAGCTCAGGGGCGGTACGCAGTATTTT. Protein sequence: CASSELRGGTQYF.

The table lists this clone with a count of one. The chain links TRBV27 to TRBJ1-1, with 10 positions matching TRBD1. This CDR3 has 13 residues. Germline loops: CDR1 MNHEY, CDR2 SMNVEV (reference sequence). V shed 3 bases, J shed 11 bases, and the junction held 6 bases outside the gene matches. CDR3 DNA: TGTGCCAGCAGTTTGGGGACAGGGGTGGGGGCTTTCTTT. Translating gives CASSLGTGVGAFF.

This chain links TRBV10-1 with TRBJ2-7; 8 bases map to TRBD1. Looked up from germline, CDR1 is WNHNN and CDR2 is SYGVQD (reference sequence). V shed 6 bases, J shed 3 bases, and the junction held 10 bases outside the gene matches. The CDR3 is 15 amino acids. CDR3 DNA: TGCGCCAGCAGACCCATCGGACAGGGACACTACGAGCAGTACTTC. Amino acid sequence: CASRPIGQGHYEQYF.

The rearrangement joins TRBV4-1 to TRBJ1-2; D possibly corresponds to TRBD1 (6 bases). Deletions cut 1 base from V and 0 bases from J, with 12 bases between. This CDR3 is built from 16 residues. Germline CDR1 and CDR2: MGHRA and YSYEKL. CDR3 in DNA: TGCGCCAGCAGCCAAGTCTTGGGGGCCCCTAACTATGGCTACACCTTC. Its translation: CASSQVLGAPNYGYTF.

The chain employs TRBV5-8 and TRBJ2-5, with D maybe TRBD1 (5 bases). Germline values: CDR1 SGHTS, CDR2 YDEGEE. Deletions cut 0 bases from V and 4 bases from J, with 10 bases between. The CDR3 spans 14 residues. The CDR3 DNA follows: TGTGCCAGCAGCTTGGGACAGAGTATAGAGACCCAGTACTTC. Translating gives CASSLGQSIETQYF. Drawing the rest from reference TRBV5-8 and TRBJ2-5, the complete variable domain is EAGVTQSPTHLIKTRGQQATLRCSPISGHTSVYWYQQALGLGLQFLLWYDEGEERNRGNFPPRFSGRQFPNYSSELNVNALELEDSALYLCASSLGQSIETQYFGPGTRLLVL.

The chain carries TRBV29-1 and TRBJ1-2, with D perhaps TRBD1 (5 bases). The germline V and J ends were trimmed by 0 bases and 4 bases, with 9 bases remaining between them. CDR1 is SQVTM, CDR2 ANQGSEA, per germline. This CDR3 is 13 amino acids long. CDR3 region: CSVEERTGYGYTF. The DNA for the CDR3 is TGCAGCGTTGAAGAAAGAACAGGCTATGGCTACACCTTC.

A few counts support this clone. This sequence joins TRBV11-2 and TRBJ2-5, with 10 bases that match TRBD2. The V segment lost 1 base and the J segment 5 bases; nucleotides outside the gene matches: 13. Per germline, CDR1 SGHAT and CDR2 FQNNGV. This CDR3 contains 18 residues. DNA of the CDR3: TGTGCCAGCAGCTTAGGGGTAGGAAGCGGGGGGGCCGGTGAGACCCAGTACTTC. This translates into CASSLGVGSGGAGETQYF. Filled out from reference TRBV11-2 and TRBJ2-5, the complete variable domain reads EAGVAQSPRYKIIEKRQSVAFWCNPISGHATLYWYQQILGQGPKLLIQFQNNGVVDDSQLPKDRFSAERLKGVDSTLKIQPAKLEDSAVYLCASSLGVGSGGAGETQYFGPGTRLLVL.

CDR3 DNA: TGTGCCAGCAGCGTAGCTCCGGCTAGCGGGGGGGCCCAAGAGACCCAGTACTTC. Residues: CASSVAPASGGAQETQYF. The chain links TRBV9 to TRBJ2-5; 12 bases are a match to TRBD2. Looked up from germline, CDR1 is SGDLS and CDR2 is YYNGEE. This CDR3 region has 18 residues. After removal of 0 bases from V and 1 base from J, the junction contained 7 bases not matched to a gene.

The chain carries TRBV4-3 and TRBJ1-4; 7 bases line up with TRBD1. CDR3 length: 16 amino acids. The germline V gene encodes CDR1 LGHNA and CDR2 YSLEER. V lost 5 bases, J lost 0 bases, and 6 bases stayed unmatched. The CDR3 region has the DNA TGCGCCAGCAGCACAGGGGCCAGTACAACTAATGAAAAACTGTTTTTT. Amino acid sequence: CASSTGASTTNEKLFF.

This chain links TRBV4-1 with TRBJ2-3, with TRBD2 matching 8 bases. V lost 3 bases and J lost 6; bases outside the gene matches: 8. CDR3 length equals 15 residues. The germline V gene encodes CDR1 MGHRA and CDR2 YSYEKL. The CDR3 loop reads CASSHPGLGVDTQYF. The CDR3 DNA reads TGCGCCAGCAGCCACCCGGGACTAGGTGTGGATACGCAGTATTTT.

V gene TRBV4-1 combines with J gene TRBJ1-1, with TRBD1 matching 7 bases. Germline V gives CDR1 MGHRA, CDR2 YSYEKL. V was pared by 3 bases and J by 0 bases, with 4 bases of the junction left unmatched. The CDR3 contains 15 residues. The CDR3 here is CASSQNRGLNTEAFF. The CDR3 region has the DNA TGCGCCAGCAGCCAGAACAGGGGACTGAACACTGAAGCTTTCTTT.

The rearrangement uses TRBV18 and TRBJ1-3, with D tentatively TRBD1 (6 bases). V was shortened by 1 base and J by 2 bases, with 18 bases between the two germline ends. Germline values: CDR1 KGHSH, CDR2 LQKENI. This CDR3 is 18 amino acids long. The CDR3 DNA is TGTGCCAGCTCACCACTACCTGAACAGGGATCGACTGGAAACACCATATATTTT. Translating it yields CASSPLPEQGSTGNTIYF.

The chain combines TRBV29-1 with TRBJ1-5; no clear D gene. In germline, CDR1 is SQVTM, CDR2 ANQGSEA. V was cut by 6 bases and J by 4 bases, with 13 bases left in between. This CDR3 has 13 amino acids. In nucleotides, the CDR3 is TGCAGCGTGACGGCGGGCCCGAATCAGCCCCAGCATTTT. It encodes CSVTAGPNQPQHF.

This rearrangement joins TRBV5-6 to TRBJ2-2; possibly TRBD1 for D (6 bases). CDR1 and CDR2 from the germline V gene are SGHDT and YYEEEE. Trimming stripped 4 bases from V and 2 bases from J, with 12 bases between. The CDR3 is 15 amino acids. Here the CDR3 reads CASSPTGSNTGELFF. DNA for the CDR3: TGTGCCAGCAGCCCCACAGGGAGTAACACCGGGGAGCTGTTTTTT.

This clone was observed many times. The chain has TRBV6-4 and TRBJ2-3; TRBD1 matches 8 bases. V gave up 2 bases and J gave up 5 bases; unmatched junction bases: 3. The CDR3 contains 14 residues. CDR1 and CDR2 from the germline V gene are MRHNA and SNTAGT. CDR3 residues: CASSDPQGGDTQYF. The CDR3 DNA reads as TGTGCCAGCAGTGACCCACAGGGGGGAGATACGCAGTATTTT.

The rearrangement uses TRBV5-1 and TRBJ1-4, with D possibly being TRBD1 (6 bases). The CDR3 length is 16 residues. V shed 0 bases and J shed 8 bases, with 17 bases lying between them. Germline lookup yields CDR1 SGHRS and CDR2 YFSETQ. This CDR3 reads CASSLGVTPGDEKLFF. The CDR3 coding sequence is TGCGCCAGCAGCTTGGGGGTGACCCCAGGGGACGAAAAACTGTTTTTT.

The chain combines TRBV24-1 with TRBJ2-7, with no clear D. The CDR3 loop spans 11 amino acids. CDR1 is KGHDR and CDR2 is SFDVKD in the germline V gene. V lost 12 bases and J lost 5, with 13 bases in between. The chain's CDR3 is CAREVVDEQYF. CDR3 DNA: TGTGCCCGCGAGGTGGTTGACGAGCAGTACTTC.

This clone was counted once. V and J are TRBV9 and TRBJ2-2; D gene uncertain. The germline gives CDR1 SGDLS, CDR2 YYNGEE. V lost 3 bases to trimming and J lost 6 bases, with 9 bases between them. The CDR3 consists of 13 residues. The CDR3 loop reads CASSAVVPGELFF. The CDR3 nucleotides read TGTGCCAGCAGCGCCGTAGTACCCGGGGAGCTGTTTTTT.

The chain uses TRBV2 and TRBJ1-5, with D unclear. Looked up from germline, CDR1 is SNHLY and CDR2 is FYNNEI. There are 13 residues in the CDR3. V lost 7 bases to trimming and J lost 2 bases, with 9 bases between them. The CDR3 nucleotides read TGTGCCAGCATAGGCGGAGGCAATCAGCCCCAGCATTTT. Its protein is CASIGGGNQPQHF.

The chain combines TRBV19 with TRBJ2-1; TRBD2 aligns across 8 bases. Unmatched junction bases numbered 4, after V lost 6 bases and J lost 3 bases. Germline V gives CDR1 LNHDA, CDR2 SQIVND (reference sequence). CDR3 size: 14 residues. The CDR3 bases are TGTGCCAGTAGCGGGGCGGGGGGCTACAATGAGCAGTTCTTC. This sequence encodes CASSGAGGYNEQFF.